Listed here is a single T cell receptor (beta chain). Its cognate antigen has yet to be identified. Because the receptor is murine, the gene names and germline sequences shown are mouse ones. The read is 1 residue too short to cover the CDR3 end, so that end is filled in from the germline J gene. The library was made by the immunoSEQ multiplex PCR assay. TCRbeta CDR3 sequencing was performed at survey depth by Adaptive Biotechnologies, and CDR3 sequences, V/J genes, productive frequency and template counts were reported. Amplification of TCR beta CDR3 regions was performed from genomic DNA rather than from RNA. The published analysis was carried out like this. Pairwise repertoire overlap between tissues was quantified with Jensen-Shannon divergence, where 1 means complete divergence and 0 identical. Based on pairwise JSD values, tissues were grouped by single-linkage agglomerative hierarchical clustering, and the results were shown as dendrograms. GLIPH2 was applied to all patient samples using simulation_depth 1000, kmer_min_depth 3, and cdr3_length_cutoff 8, and only groups with more than two unique CDR3s were retained. A standardized tissue-overlap score was calculated by extrapolating Jaccard GLIPH-group overlap across patients to a standard repertoire size of 1000 clones. Associations of diversity with clinical or experimental variables used linear mixed-effect models with tissue fixed effects and individual random effects. This is the immuneACCESS table as TCRdb keeps it, with only in-frame sequences that have V and J called. A part of the clones is gone; compared with another copy, unresolved V genes explain less than half, and the rest is unexplained. V, J and clone size are those of that table, while D and trimming were read from the DNA. This sample comprises under 25,000 clones, 72% of them detected only once. The ten largest clones add up to 0.66% of the sample.

Before genomic DNA isolation with the DNeasy Blood & Tissue Kit, mouse tissues were minced using razor blades in buffered saline. This sample is part of a study of tissue T cells after allogeneic stem cell transplantation (dated by TCRdb to the early 2020s). Looking at the study overall: The study profiled TCR beta repertoires across many tissues from research autopsies of patients with and without GVHD, plus mouse models of GVHD. The human arm was conducted as a prospective observational study, and neither blinding nor randomization was performed. Study-wide conclusions, independent of this receptor: Which tissue TCRs were alloreactive or antigen-specific was not determined in the study, and some clones might have been persisting host cells. In both patients and mice, T cells from blood and spleen covered only a limited part of the TCR repertoire found in tissues. Within patients, how anatomically similar tissues were was a major factor shaping TCR repertoire composition, regardless of disease or transplant status. Few T cell clones were found to be shared across patients, but shared repertoire signatures across patients were revealed in a tissue-specific fashion by motif-based clustering. A small and clinically heterogeneous patient cohort was studied, and sampling depth was acknowledged as a limitation.

CDR1 and CDR2 are read off the germline V gene (reference sequence) as NSQYPW and LRSPGD. V has 3 bases trimmed and J has 5 bases trimmed; junction bases matching no gene number 4. The CDR3 starts with the cysteine, ends with the phenylalanine, and has 15 residues. The DNA covers only part of the CDR3, 42 bases in frame from base 1. Rearrangement joined TRBV1 to TRBJ1-6; the junction holds 7 bases that match TRBD1. Being an ORF, TRBJ1-6 has a function that is uncertain. This receptor was identified in a female BALB/c mouse in good health. Regarding MHC type, mice of this strain are H2-d. The sample taken for sequencing was spleen. Incomplete CDR3 DNA: TGCACCTGCAGTGCCCCGACAGGGAATAATTCGCCCCTCTAC. The encoded protein is CTCSAPTGNNSPLY. The full-length CDR3 reads as CTCSAPTGNNSPLYF.